Each of the 29 T cell receptor beta chains below was sequenced from the same sample in a study of technical replicates of blood from a few donors. Clones were sequenced by immunoSEQ multiplex PCR, and TCRdb holds only the in-frame ones, with some missing. Of 55,000 to 75,000 clones listed, about 90% are singletons. The sequenced material came from PBMCs. These receptors were collected from a human donor in good health. Some clones in this sample may be carry-over from other donors' samples.

The chain joins TRBV11-2 to TRBJ1-5; D ambiguous. The CDR3 covers 15 residues. From germline, CDR1 is SGHAT and CDR2 FQNNGV. The V and J ends lost 1 base and 6 bases respectively, with 13 bases between them. The CDR3 loop reads CASSLGGREGQPQHF. The CDR3 bases are TGTGCCAGCAGCTTAGGAGGTCGTGAAGGTCAGCCCCAGCATTTT. The entire variable domain, with the rest obtained from reference TRBV11-2 and TRBJ1-5, is as follows: EAGVAQSPRYKIIEKRQSVAFWCNPISGHATLYWYQQILGQGPKLLIQFQNNGVVDDSQLPKDRFSAERLKGVDSTLKIQPAKLEDSAVYLCASSLGGREGQPQHFGDGTRLSIL.

This chain connects TRBV27 to TRBJ2-2; 10 nucleotides line up with TRBD1. This CDR3 is built from 16 residues. Germline assignment: CDR1 MNHEY and CDR2 SMNVEV (reference sequence). The ends lost 2 bases at V and 6 bases at J; junction bases unmatched: 6. CDR3 protein: CASSLRTGGLAGELFF. CDR3 sequence (DNA): TGTGCCAGCAGTTTAAGGACAGGGGGGTTGGCCGGGGAGCTGTTTTTT.

The rearrangement links TRBV4-3 to TRBJ2-7; perhaps TRBD2 as D (5 bases). There are 15 residues in the CDR3. Per germline, CDR1 LGHNA and CDR2 YSLEER. Trimming removed 1 base from V and 7 bases from J, with 17 bases in between. CDR3 nucleotide sequence: TGCGCCAGCAGCCAAGTTTACTCCTCCCCGGGGGAGCAGTACTTC. It specifies CASSQVYSSPGEQYF.

This clone was counted between two and nine times. The chain carries TRBV7-8 and TRBJ2-5; 15 bases line up with TRBD2. The CDR3 sequence is 18 residues long. The ends lost 5 bases at V and 2 bases at J; junction bases unmatched: 9. From germline, CDR1 is SGHVS and CDR2 FQNEAQ. The DNA for the CDR3 is TGTGCCAGCAGCAAAACTCCGGGACTAGCGGGGGGACAAGAGACCCAGTACTTC. This translates into CASSKTPGLAGGQETQYF.

The CDR3 DNA reads as TGCGCCAGCAGCTTGAGTGGGAACGGAGGCACTGAAGCTTTCTTT. This translates into CASSLSGNGGTEAFF. The chain recombines TRBV5-1 with TRBJ1-1; no clear D gene. CDR1 is SGHRS, CDR2 YFSETQ, per germline. The length of the CDR3 is 15 residues. Trimming stripped 1 base from V and 4 bases from J, with 14 bases between.

This clone was seen just once. The rearrangement links TRBV5-1 to TRBJ1-1; 9 positions agree with TRBD1. The V segment lost 3 bases and the J segment 1 base; nucleotides outside the gene matches: 4. Per germline, CDR1 SGHRS and CDR2 YFSETQ. The CDR3 has 15 residues. CDR3 loop: CASSSGQGTNTEAFF. DNA for the CDR3: TGCGCCAGCAGCTCCGGACAGGGGACGAACACTGAAGCTTTCTTT.

This clone appeared once. J is TRBJ2-3 and V is TRBV28, with 8 positions matching TRBD2. In germline, CDR1 is MDHEN, CDR2 SYDVKM. This CDR3 spans 21 amino acids. V was pared by 5 bases and J by 0 bases, with 22 bases of the junction left unmatched. The CDR3: CASSTSFSGALMVASTDTQYF. CDR3 in DNA: TGTGCCAGCAGTACCTCTTTTAGCGGGGCCCTAATGGTAGCTAGCACAGATACGCAGTATTTT. The full variable domain, in which reference TRBV28 and TRBJ2-3 provide the parts outside the CDR3, is DVKVTQSSRYLVKRTGEKVFLECVQDMDHENMFWYRQDPGLGLRLIYFSYDVKMKEKGDIPEGYSVSREKKERFSLILESASTNQTSMYLCASSTSFSGALMVASTDTQYFGPGTRLTVL.

This clone has a single count. The V call is TRBV7-9, the J call TRBJ2-7; maybe TRBD2 (7 bases). CDR1 and CDR2 from the germline V gene are SEHNR and FQNEAQ (reference sequence). Trimming shortened V by 5 bases and J by 4 bases, and 12 bases separated the two germline ends. The CDR3 is made up of 13 amino acids. CDR3 sequence: CASSPGGAYEQYF. CDR3 nucleotide sequence: TGTGCCAGCAGCCCTGGGGGGGCTTACGAGCAGTACTTC.

This clone has just one count. Here the CDR3 reads CASRGLGLEQFF. CDR3 sequence (DNA): TGTGCCAGCAGGGGACTAGGCCTCGAGCAGTTCTTC. The chain is built from TRBV6-6 and TRBJ2-1; 8 bases fit TRBD2. The CDR3 contains 12 residues. Germline CDR1 reads MNHNY; CDR2 reads SVGAGI (reference sequence). J lost 10 bases, V lost 6 bases, and 5 bases had no gene match.

The chain recombines TRBV19 with TRBJ2-3; D is unresolved. This CDR3 has 13 residues. Trimming pared 0 bases from V and 3 bases from J, leaving 4 bases between. Germline V lookup: CDR1 LNHDA, CDR2 SQIVND (reference sequence). The CDR3: CASSIDPTDTQYF. The CDR3 DNA reads TGTGCCAGTAGTATAGATCCGACAGATACGCAGTATTTT.

The V gene is TRBV27, the J gene TRBJ1-3; D not certain. V was trimmed by 7 bases and J by 0 bases, leaving 7 bases between them. The germline CDR1 and CDR2 sequences are MNHEY and SMNVEV (reference sequence). The CDR3 length is 13 residues. CDR3 nucleotides: TGTGCCAGCATGAGGTCCTCTGGAAACACCATATATTTT. Translating gives CASMRSSGNTIYF.

The chain recombines TRBV6-8 with TRBJ1-6, with D possibly TRBD1 on 5 matching bases. This CDR3 has 15 residues. The germline gives CDR1 MNHGY, CDR2 SAAAGT. V shed 4 bases and J shed 7 bases, with 14 bases lying between them. CDR3 in amino acids: CASSLTPGGNSPLHF. In DNA form, the CDR3 reads TGTGCCAGCAGTTTGACCCCCGGGGGGAATTCACCCCTCCACTTT.

This rearrangement joins TRBV10-3 to TRBJ2-7, with 9 nucleotides matching TRBD1. The length of the CDR3 is 13 residues. CDR1 ENHRY and CDR2 SYGVKD come from the germline V gene. J lost 4 bases, V lost 10 bases, and 8 bases had no gene match. The CDR3 reads CATSTGTGYEQYF. In nucleotides, the CDR3 is TGTGCCACTTCTACCGGGACAGGGTACGAGCAGTACTTC.

The V and J genes are TRBV18 and TRBJ2-3, with 8 bases identical to TRBD2. CDR1 KGHSH and CDR2 LQKENI come from the germline V gene. Losses at the gene ends were 8 bases for V and 0 bases for J; bases not matched to a gene: 7. This CDR3 has 15 residues. The CDR3 reads CASGGLAASTDTQYF. In DNA form, the CDR3 reads TGTGCCAGCGGAGGACTAGCAGCTAGCACAGATACGCAGTATTTT.

This sequence joins TRBV5-4 and TRBJ1-2, with 7 bases matching TRBD1. Germline V gene data show CDR1 as SGHNT and CDR2 as YYREEE (reference sequence). The junction had 11 bases not matched to a gene; V was cut back by 4 bases and J by 2 bases. The CDR3 loop spans 16 amino acids. The CDR3 region is CASSDKKGALNYGYTF. The CDR3 DNA is TGTGCCAGCAGCGACAAAAAGGGGGCATTAAACTATGGCTACACCTTC.

This sequence joins TRBV10-3 and TRBJ1-1, with D unclear. The CDR3 runs to 15 residues. V lost 6 bases and J lost 0, with 14 bases in between. CDR1 and CDR2 (germline): ENHRY, SYGVKD. CDR3 nucleotide sequence: TGTGCCATCAGCGCGCAGATGAGGGTGAACACTGAAGCTTTCTTT. Translated, it gives CAISAQMRVNTEAFF.

V usage is TRBV6-6 and J usage is TRBJ2-7, with TRBD1 matching 7 bases. V lost 0 bases, J lost 6 bases, and 11 bases stayed unmatched. The CDR3 loop spans 16 amino acids. Germline V gene sequence: CDR1 MNHNY, CDR2 SVGAGI (reference sequence). Here the CDR3 reads CASSYSGDRTFGEQYF. CDR3 DNA: TGTGCCAGCAGTTACTCTGGGGACAGAACCTTTGGCGAGCAGTACTTC.

V usage is TRBV7-8 and J usage is TRBJ2-7; possible D gene TRBD2, 5 bases. Trimming left V 7 bases short and J 1 base short, with 17 bases between. The germline CDR1 and CDR2 sequences are SGHVS and FQNEAQ. This CDR3 is 15 amino acids long. The CDR3 here is CASTRGAVRSYEQYF. CDR3 in DNA: TGTGCCAGCACCCGAGGAGCGGTTAGGTCCTACGAGCAGTACTTC.

V and J are TRBV2 and TRBJ1-2, with D unclear. This CDR3 spans 16 amino acids. Germline loops: CDR1 SNHLY, CDR2 FYNNEI. V was shortened by 0 bases and J by 6 bases, with 17 bases between the two germline ends. This CDR3 reads CASSEAVWEVGDGYTF. The CDR3 region has the DNA TGTGCCAGCAGTGAAGCAGTATGGGAGGTTGGGGATGGCTACACCTTC.

This clone was observed a few times. The chain carries TRBV27 and TRBJ1-2, with D unresolved. V shed 5 bases and J shed 8 bases, with 18 bases lying between them. The CDR3 is 14 residues long. CDR1 and CDR2 from the germline V gene are MNHEY and SMNVEV (reference sequence). In DNA, the CDR3 is TGTGCCAGCAGTGGAGGCGGACGGAGTGGCGGCTACACCTTC. This sequence encodes CASSGGGRSGGYTF.

The CDR3 protein is CASSTGTAKNIQYF. CDR3 nucleotides: TGTGCCAGCAGCACGGGGACAGCGAAAAACATTCAGTACTTC. The chain employs TRBV5-4 and TRBJ2-4; 7 nucleotides agree with TRBD1. The V gene's germline CDR1 is SGHNT and CDR2 YYREEE (reference sequence). Losses at the gene ends were 4 bases for V and 4 bases for J; bases not matched to a gene: 5. This CDR3 has 14 residues.

This clone appeared once. V gene TRBV4-3 combines with J gene TRBJ2-4; D unresolved. The CDR3 consists of 15 residues. Trimming took 0 bases from V and 6 from J, leaving 12 bases between them. Per germline, CDR1 LGHNA and CDR2 YSLEER. CDR3 region: CASSQEVSVGNIQYF. Written as DNA, the CDR3 is TGCGCCAGCAGCCAAGAAGTTTCGGTTGGAAACATTCAGTACTTC.

V and J are TRBV5-1 and TRBJ2-5; D perhaps matches TRBD2 (7 bases). Germline loops: CDR1 SGHRS, CDR2 YFSETQ. Trimming shortened V by 5 bases and J by 2 bases, and 19 bases separated the two germline ends. The CDR3 totals 16 residues. Written as DNA, the CDR3 is TGCGCCAGCAGTCGTCTAGGGGGGGGGCCTCAAGAGACCCAGTACTTC. It specifies CASSRLGGGPQETQYF.

The V call is TRBV30, the J call TRBJ2-1; D uncertain. This CDR3 has 13 residues. Trimming removed 0 bases from V and 10 bases from J, with 13 bases in between. Looked up from germline, CDR1 is GTSNPN and CDR2 is SVGIG (reference sequence). The CDR3 spells CAWSVLAGWEQFF. For the CDR3, the DNA is TGTGCCTGGAGTGTATTGGCAGGTTGGGAGCAGTTCTTC.

This clone occurred a few times. This chain joins TRBV5-1 and TRBJ1-1; D unresolved. V was cut by 0 bases and J by 3 bases, with 3 bases left in between. CDR3 length equals 12 residues. Germline lookup yields CDR1 SGHRS and CDR2 YFSETQ. CDR3 in DNA: TGCGCCAGCAGCTTGGAGCACACTGAAGCTTTCTTT. It is translated as CASSLEHTEAFF. Full variable domain (remainder filled in from reference TRBV5-1 and TRBJ1-1): KAGVTQTPRYLIKTRGQQVTLSCSPISGHRSVSWYQQTPGQGLQFLFEYFSETQRNKGNFPGRFSGRQFSNSRSEMNVSTLELGDSALYLCASSLEHTEAFFGQGTRLTVV.

The J gene is TRBJ2-3, the V gene TRBV11-2, with a possible D match to TRBD2 (5 bases). V gave up 1 base and J gave up 8 bases, with 13 bases separating them. The CDR3 covers 14 residues. CDR1 is SGHAT and CDR2 is FQNNGV in the germline V gene. CDR3 DNA sequence: TGTGCCAGCAGCTTAGGAGGACTGTGGGTTACGCAGTATTTT. Translating gives CASSLGGLWVTQYF.

The table lists this clone with a count of one. The V call is TRBV14, the J call TRBJ1-1; TRBD1 aligns across 7 bases. V was pared by 3 bases and J by 1 base, with 5 bases of the junction left unmatched. The CDR3 length is 15 residues. Per germline, CDR1 SGHDN and CDR2 FVKESK. This CDR3 is CASSQRRGQNTEAFF. Here the CDR3 DNA reads TGTGCCAGCAGCCAGAGGAGGGGGCAGAACACTGAAGCTTTCTTT.

The rearrangement uses TRBV11-2 and TRBJ1-4; D ambiguous. CDR3 length equals 15 residues. The V gene's germline CDR1 is SGHAT and CDR2 FQNNGV. V lost 5 bases and J 0 bases, leaving 10 bases between the germline ends. The CDR3, as DNA: TGTGCCAGCAGCAAAAGACTCACAACTAATGAAAAACTGTTTTTT. It yields the protein CASSKRLTTNEKLFF.

V usage is TRBV5-4 and J usage is TRBJ2-3; TRBD1 agrees at 9 bases. V was clipped by 3 bases and J by 2 bases; unmatched bases: 4. The CDR3 runs 15 residues. Germline V gives CDR1 SGHNT, CDR2 YYREEE (reference sequence). The CDR3 DNA is TGTGCCAGCAGCTCTACAGGGGGCTTCACAGATACGCAGTATTTT. Its translation: CASSSTGGFTDTQYF.